Listed below are T cell receptor beta chains from one sample, sequenced in a study of blood T cell repertoires in COVID-19. Here immunoSEQ multiplex PCR was the method, and the copy in TCRdb shows in-frame clones only, minus some. The sample consists of approximately 390,000 clones, nearly 90% of them appearing once. Sequencing was carried out using peripheral blood. These receptors were taken from a man in his late teens or twenties with active or convalescent COVID-19. Both conserved end residues are part of each CDR3. The D gene is left open where the match is weak. Not every row has a clone size; where given, it reads once, few, many or a size class.

CDR3 DNA	CDR3 protein	J gene	clone size	V gene	D gene
TGTGCCAGCAGCGGTCCGGACAGGGCTAATGAAAAACTGTTTTTT	CASSGPDRANEKLFF	TRBJ1-4	.	TRBV11-1	TRBD1
TGTGCCAGCAGCAAGTGCACTAGCGTCTCCTACGAGCAGTACTTC	CASSKCTSVSYEQYF	TRBJ2-7	.	TRBV21-1	.
TGCGCCAGCAGCCAAGCTACAGGGGGCTATGGCTACACCTTC	CASSQATGGYGYTF	TRBJ1-2	.	TRBV4-3	TRBD1
TGTGCCAGTAGTATTTACCAGGGGACGACTGAGCAGTTCTTC	CASSIYQGTTEQFF	TRBJ2-1	.	TRBV19	.
TGTGCCAGCACGTTCGGGGGATCTAGTTCACCGAACACTGAAGCTTTCTTT	CASTFGGSSSPNTEAFF	TRBJ1-1	few	TRBV7-6	.
TGCGCCAGCAGTGTTTCCAGGAAGCCCGAGGAGGTCAGTCAGCCCCAGCATTTT	CASSVSRKPEEVSQPQHF	TRBJ1-5	.	TRBV10-1	.
TGTGCCAGCAGCCGAGGGAGGAACACTGAAGCTTTCTTT	CASSRGRNTEAFF	TRBJ1-1	.	TRBV6-2/TRBV6-3	.
TGTGCCAGCAGGAAACGGACAGATCAGCCCCAGCATTTT	CASRKRTDQPQHF	TRBJ1-5	.	TRBV6-5	.
TGTGCCAGCAGCGTAGCCCGCGGGAACACTGAAGCTTTCTTT	CASSVARGNTEAFF	TRBJ1-1	once	TRBV9	.
TGTGCCAGCAGTTTGAGGAATGAGCAGTTCTTC	CASSLRNEQFF	TRBJ2-1	.	TRBV28	.
TGCGCCAGCAGCCAAGAGCACATGAATTTCCAAGAGACCCAGTACTTC	CASSQEHMNFQETQYF	TRBJ2-5	.	TRBV4-1	.
TGTGCCAGCAGCCCCCCTTTACAGGGTTCCGGAAACACCATATATTTT	CASSPPLQGSGNTIYF	TRBJ1-3	.	TRBV7-2	.
TGTGCCAGCTCACCACTCCAGGATCAGCCCCAGCATTTT	CASSPLQDQPQHF	TRBJ1-5	.	TRBV18	.
TGTGCCAGCAGTGAAGCCCCCACCTACGAGCAGTACTTC	CASSEAPTYEQYF	TRBJ2-7	.	TRBV2	.
TGTGCCAGTAGTATCACCTTGGGACAGGGACTGAAGCCCCAGCATTTT	CASSITLGQGLKPQHF	TRBJ1-5	once	TRBV19	TRBD1
TGTGCCACCAGCAGGGCCTCAGGGGGTTCACCCCTCCACTTT	CATSRASGGSPLHF	TRBJ1-6	.	TRBV15	TRBD1
TGTGCCAGCAGCGTAGCTCCGGGTAGGGCGGGTGAAGCTTTCTTT	CASSVAPGRAGEAFF	TRBJ1-1	.	TRBV9	.
TGTGCCAGCTCACCATACCGGACAGGGGGCGGTTACGAGCAGTACTTC	CASSPYRTGGGYEQYF	TRBJ2-7	.	TRBV18	TRBD1
TGTGCCAGCAGCTTAGTTCTAGCGGGAGGGTACAATGAGCAGTTCTTC	CASSLVLAGGYNEQFF	TRBJ2-1	.	TRBV7-9	TRBD2
TGTGCCAGTAAGGTAGGGAGTCGCACTTCCTATGGCTACACCTTC	CASKVGSRTSYGYTF	TRBJ1-2	.	TRBV19	.
TGTGCCAGCAGTTCGGGACAGTCTGGAAACACCATATATTTT	CASSSGQSGNTIYF	TRBJ1-3	once	TRBV6-5	TRBD1
TGTGCCACCAGCAGCCCCGAGGCCCATCAGCCCCAGCATTTT	CATSSPEAHQPQHF	TRBJ1-5	once	TRBV15	.
TGTGCCAGCAGTCTCAGGGGTTGTGGCTACACCTTC	CASSLRGCGYTF	TRBJ1-2	.	TRBV3-1/TRBV3-2	.
TGCGCCAGCAGCTTGGGACAGGGGAGCTGGGACACTGAAGCTTTCTTT	CASSLGQGSWDTEAFF	TRBJ1-1	.	TRBV5-1	TRBD1
TGTGCCAGCAGCACAGGGAGGCTTAACACTGAAGCTTTCTTT	CASSTGRLNTEAFF	TRBJ1-1	.	TRBV21-1	.
TGCAGCGGCGGACTAGCGGGGGCCGGGGAGCTGTTTTTT	CSGGLAGAGELFF	TRBJ2-2	.	TRBV29-1	TRBD2
TGTGCCAGCAGTTTATCGGGACACAAGGCCGGGGAGCTGTTTTTT	CASSLSGHKAGELFF	TRBJ2-2	.	TRBV27	.
TGTGCCAGCAGCCAAGTTTTATCTCCAGATGGCTACACCTTC	CASSQVLSPDGYTF	TRBJ1-2	.	TRBV14	.
TGTGCCAGCAGTTTGTCAGGGGCTGGAAACACCATATATTTT	CASSLSGAGNTIYF	TRBJ1-3	.	TRBV28	.
TGTGCCAGCAGCCAAGTATCCCTAGCGGGAGGGCTCCGGGAGAATGAGCAGTTCTTC	CASSQVSLAGGLRENEQFF	TRBJ2-1	.	TRBV3-1/TRBV3-2	TRBD2
TGTGCCAGCAGTTATATGGCACTGGGAGACACTGAAGCTTTCTTT	CASSYMALGDTEAFF	TRBJ1-1	.	TRBV6-2/TRBV6-3	.
TGTGCCAGCAGCTTAGAGGGAAAACAGGTTGGGTTCCCTGAAGCTTTCTTT	CASSLEGKQVGFPEAFF	TRBJ1-1	.	TRBV7-2	.
TGTGCCAGCAGCTCCGAGTGGATCCGAGGAGGCTACACCTTC	CASSSEWIRGGYTF	TRBJ1-2	.	TRBV7-2	.
TGTGCCAGCAGTTACTCAACAGGGACCTCTGGAAACACCATATATTTT	CASSYSTGTSGNTIYF	TRBJ1-3	.	TRBV6-6	.
TGTGCCAGCAGGGGGACAGGGGCCTCCGAGACCCAGTACTTC	CASRGTGASETQYF	TRBJ2-5	.	TRBV9	TRBD1
TGTGCCAGCAGCCCGGGACTAGCGGACTCCTACAATGAGCAGTTCTTC	CASSPGLADSYNEQFF	TRBJ2-1	.	TRBV13	TRBD2
TGTGCCAGCCAAATGACAGATTATAGCAATCAGCCCCAGCATTTT	CASQMTDYSNQPQHF	TRBJ1-5	.	TRBV19	.
TGTGCCAGCAGTTACCGAAGACAGGGGACTATTGGTGGAAATGAGCAGTTCTTC	CASSYRRQGTIGGNEQFF	TRBJ2-1	.	TRBV6-2/TRBV6-3	.
TGTGCCAGGATCCTTCGTCCGGGACATAAGAACACTGAAGCTTTCTTT	CARILRPGHKNTEAFF	TRBJ1-1	.	TRBV5-3	.
TGTGCCAGCAGTGTTGACGGGGGTAGCAATCAGCCCCAGCATTTT	CASSVDGGSNQPQHF	TRBJ1-5	.	TRBV2	.
TGTGCCAGCAGCCAAGATCAGTCAGGAAATGGTGAAAAACTGTTTTTT	CASSQDQSGNGEKLFF	TRBJ1-4	once	TRBV4-2	.
TGCGCCAGCAGTCACATGTACAAACAGGGGGCAAGCTATGGCTACACCTTC	CASSHMYKQGASYGYTF	TRBJ1-2	.	TRBV4-1	TRBD1
TGTGCCAGCAGCGGGACTAGCGGGTCTTCAGATACGCAGTATTTT	CASSGTSGSSDTQYF	TRBJ2-3	.	TRBV7-3	TRBD2
TGTGCCAGTAGTATACCGGTTGGACAGAGCTACAATGAGCAGTTCTTC	CASSIPVGQSYNEQFF	TRBJ2-1	.	TRBV19	.
TGTGCCAGCAGCTACAGTGCCGGGGAGCTGTTTTTT	CASSYSAGELFF	TRBJ2-2	.	TRBV12-3/TRBV12-4	.
TGCGCCAGCAGCCAAGGGACTAGCGGGGATAGCACAGATACGCAGTATTTT	CASSQGTSGDSTDTQYF	TRBJ2-3	.	TRBV4-1	TRBD2
TGCGCCAGCAGCCCGGATCGGGCAGGGGGCAATCAGCCCCAGCATTTT	CASSPDRAGGNQPQHF	TRBJ1-5	.	TRBV4-3	.
TGTGCCAGCCGACTAACTGGGACAGGGCCTAATGAAAAACTGTTTTTT	CASRLTGTGPNEKLFF	TRBJ1-4	.	TRBV27	TRBD1
TGTGCCAGTACCCTGGGGGACAGGGGTAACTATGGCTACACCTTC	CASTLGDRGNYGYTF	TRBJ1-2	.	TRBV19	TRBD1
TGTGCCAGCAGCCCATTGTTCGGGACAGGGGTCAATCAGCCCCAGCATTTT	CASSPLFGTGVNQPQHF	TRBJ1-5	.	TRBV7-8	TRBD1
TGTGCCAGTAGTACACAGGGACTAGCCTTTGAGCAGTTCTTC	CASSTQGLAFEQFF	TRBJ2-1	.	TRBV19	TRBD2
TGCGCCAGCAGCCCTTTGGGACAGAGCCGCTATGGCTACACCTTC	CASSPLGQSRYGYTF	TRBJ1-2	.	TRBV5-1	TRBD1
TGTGCCAGCAGCGTAGGACGCGACAGACCCCACTATGGCTACACCTTC	CASSVGRDRPHYGYTF	TRBJ1-2	.	TRBV9	.